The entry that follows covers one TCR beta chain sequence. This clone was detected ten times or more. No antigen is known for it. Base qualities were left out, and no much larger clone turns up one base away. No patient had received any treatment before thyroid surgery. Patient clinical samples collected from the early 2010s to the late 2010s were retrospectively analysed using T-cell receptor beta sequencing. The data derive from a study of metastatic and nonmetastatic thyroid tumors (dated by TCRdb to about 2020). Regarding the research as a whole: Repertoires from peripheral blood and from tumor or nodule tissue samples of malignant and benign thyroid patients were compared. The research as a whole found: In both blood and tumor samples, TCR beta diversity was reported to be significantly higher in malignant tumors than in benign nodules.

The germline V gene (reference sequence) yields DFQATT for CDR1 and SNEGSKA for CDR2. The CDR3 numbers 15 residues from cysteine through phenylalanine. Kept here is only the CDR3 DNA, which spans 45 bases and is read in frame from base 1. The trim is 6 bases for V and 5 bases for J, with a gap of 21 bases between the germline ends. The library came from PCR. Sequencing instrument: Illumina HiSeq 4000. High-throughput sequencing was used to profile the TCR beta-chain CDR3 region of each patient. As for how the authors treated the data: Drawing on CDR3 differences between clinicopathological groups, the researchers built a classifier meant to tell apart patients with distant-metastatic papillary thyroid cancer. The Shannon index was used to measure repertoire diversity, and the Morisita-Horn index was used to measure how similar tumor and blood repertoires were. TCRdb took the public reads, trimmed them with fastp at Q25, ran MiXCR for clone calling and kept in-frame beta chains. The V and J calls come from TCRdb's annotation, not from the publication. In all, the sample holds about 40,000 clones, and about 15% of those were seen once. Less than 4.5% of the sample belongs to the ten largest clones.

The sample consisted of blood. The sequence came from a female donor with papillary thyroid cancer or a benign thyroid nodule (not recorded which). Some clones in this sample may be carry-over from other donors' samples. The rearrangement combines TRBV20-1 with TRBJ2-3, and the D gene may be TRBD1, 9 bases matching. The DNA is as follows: TGCAGTGCCCCGGGGGGGGACAGGGAGGGAGATACGCAGTATTTT. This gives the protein CSAPGGDREGDTQYF.